This T cell receptor beta chain is drawn from a study of beta chain features in type 1 diabetes. This clone was picked up a small number of times. The CDR3 has 14 residues. Trimming cost V 2 bases and J 3 bases, with 9 bases left between them. Looked up from germline, CDR1 is MNHNY and CDR2 is SVGAGI (reference sequence). Sequenced material consisted of expressed TCRB transcripts (all of the isolated RNA was reverse transcribed). Naive, central memory and regulatory T cell samples averaged around 3.8 million reads. The method was immunoSEQ multiplex PCR; TCRdb's version includes in-frame clones alone and lacks a portion of them. Here the sample spans 850,000 to 900,000 clones, about 17% being singletons.

The chain employs TRBV6-6 and TRBJ2-3; D might be TRBD2 (5 bases). The material sequenced was naive CD4+ T cells from blood. The receptor comes from a young woman in good health. DNA for the CDR3: TGTGCCAGCAGTTACCGGGGAGAAACAGATACGCAGTATTTT. It codes for CASSYRGETDTQYF.